This T cell receptor beta chain was observed in a study of blood T cell repertoires in COVID-19 (dated by TCRdb to 2019 to 2021). Study-level background: Samples from collaborators originated in the United States, Italy and Spain and spanned both the acute and convalescent phases of COVID-19. The prospective study material was composed of cDNA or gDNA derived from T cells, B-cell-depleted T cells, or PBMCs. Deeply sampled blood TCRbeta repertoires from subjects exposed to, actively infected with, or recovered from COVID-19 were included in the dataset. The repertoires were made available in a free public database intended to serve as a resource for research on the immune response to SARS-CoV-2. The samples were drawn from two sources: the first 160 participants of the ongoing ImmuneRACE study, and 1,254 subjects contributed by 6 global collaborators. A de-identified subject ID, COVID-19 status, age in years and sex were almost always included in the sample metadata. Where available, HLA class I and class II types were taken from metadata supplied by the sample provider and were not determined by assay-based typing. Paper-wide results and their limitations: How much clinical and demographic metadata was included differed by source and by participant, and the metadata was provided uncurated.

Trimming costs V 5 bases and J 7 bases, and their ends lie 17 bases apart. CDR1 and CDR2 are drawn from the germline V gene (reference sequence): LNHNV, YYDKDF. The CDR3 contains 15 residues, cysteine and phenylalanine counted. The sequence is cut down to CDR3 DNA, 45 bases in frame from base 1. Whole blood was collected in K2EDTA tubes by collaborating institutions according to the institutions' own protocols. For TCRbeta analysis, collaborators shipped samples as frozen whole blood, isolated PBMCs, or DNA extracted from either of those sample types. TCRbeta CDR3 regions were amplified from genomic DNA using the immunoSEQ Assay, a bias-controlled multiplex PCR. The published analysis was carried out like this. The number of nucleated cells in each sample was estimated from the amplification of reference gene primers within the assay. Sequence reads were collapsed and filtered to measure the absolute abundance of every unique TCRbeta CDR3 rearrangement. Productive Simpson clonality was computed per sample as the square root of Simpson's diversity index over productive rearrangements. Drawn from immuneACCESS, this table holds only the in-frame rearrangements with V and J called that TCRdb kept. Clones are partly lost; checked studies trace under half to an unresolved V gene and leave the rest unexplained. V and J calls and clone size come straight from that table; D and trimming were deduced from the DNA. The sample contains fewer than 200,000 clones, around 85% of them found a single time. The top ten hold less than 25% of the sample.

Concerning this clone itself: Its antigen target is currently unknown. Per-base quality was not reported, and no clone a single base away is much larger than it.

This TCR was recovered from a man aged 70 or older with active or convalescent COVID-19. Sequenced sample: peripheral blood. The V and J segments used are TRBV15 and TRBJ1-4; a weak D assignment points to TRBD1 (6 bases agree). The nucleotides are TGTGCCACCAGCGGTCAAGGGGGAACACGTGAAAAACTGTTTTTT. Translated, this gives CATSGQGGTREKLFF.